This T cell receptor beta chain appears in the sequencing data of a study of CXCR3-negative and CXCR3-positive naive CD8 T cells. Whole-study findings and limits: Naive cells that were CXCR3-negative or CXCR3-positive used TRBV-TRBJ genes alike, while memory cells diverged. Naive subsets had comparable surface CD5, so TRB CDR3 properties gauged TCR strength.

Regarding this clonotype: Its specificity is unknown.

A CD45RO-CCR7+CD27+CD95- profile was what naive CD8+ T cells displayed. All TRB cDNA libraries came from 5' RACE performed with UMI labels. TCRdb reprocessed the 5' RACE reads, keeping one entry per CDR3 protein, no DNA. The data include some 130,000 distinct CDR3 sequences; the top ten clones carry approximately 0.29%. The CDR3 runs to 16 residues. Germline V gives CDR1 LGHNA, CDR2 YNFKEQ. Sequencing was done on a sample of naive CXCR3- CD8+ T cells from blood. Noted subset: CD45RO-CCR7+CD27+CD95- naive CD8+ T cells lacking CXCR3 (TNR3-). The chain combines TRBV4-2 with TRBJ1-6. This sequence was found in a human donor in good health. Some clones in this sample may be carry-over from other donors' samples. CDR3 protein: CASSSAGGIDNSPLHF.